These 18 T cell receptor beta chains share one sample of origin, sequenced in a study of cytomegalovirus exposure and HLA in healthy donors. The PCR used 60 Vbeta and 13 Jbeta primers. Profiling relied on immunoSEQ multiplex PCR, and the TCRdb table lists in-frame clones only, not all of them. Of under 150,000 clones listed, around four fifths are singletons. The sample consisted of PBMCs. The receptors derive from a male donor in good health and CMV-seronegative.

V usage is TRBV5-1 and J usage is TRBJ2-7, with 10 bases identical to TRBD1. This CDR3 region has 14 residues. The germline gives CDR1 SGHRS, CDR2 YFSETQ. V lost 1 base to trimming and J lost 4 bases; unmatched junction nucleotides: 2. The CDR3 bases are TGCGCCAGCAGCTTGAGGGACAGGGGTTACGAGCAGTACTTC. Its protein is CASSLRDRGYEQYF.

This rearrangement joins TRBV27 to TRBJ2-1, with 11 positions matching TRBD2. Germline values: CDR1 MNHEY, CDR2 SMNVEV (reference sequence). V trimming: 5 bases; J trimming: 5 bases; junction bases outside the gene matches: 8. The CDR3 spans 16 residues. DNA of the CDR3: TGTGCCAGCAGTCTGCCGACTAGCGGGAACGACAATGAGCAGTTCTTC. Translation gives CASSLPTSGNDNEQFF.

The V call is TRBV7-2, the J call TRBJ2-5; TRBD1 aligns across 8 bases. The CDR3 sequence is 15 residues long. CDR1 is SGHTA and CDR2 is FQGNSA in the germline V gene. V lost 2 bases to trimming and J lost 5 bases; unmatched junction nucleotides: 7. The CDR3 bases are TGTGCCAGCAGCTTAAGCAGGGGGCGTACGGAGACCCAGTACTTC. Translating it yields CASSLSRGRTETQYF.

This rearrangement joins TRBV4-3 to TRBJ2-1; the D gene is possibly TRBD2 (5 bases). Per the germline V gene, CDR1 is LGHNA and CDR2 is YSLEER. V lost 1 base and J 3 bases, leaving 10 bases between the germline ends. This CDR3 comprises 15 residues. The CDR3 loop reads CASSQALVSYNEQFF. CDR3 DNA: TGCGCCAGCAGCCAAGCACTAGTGAGCTACAATGAGCAGTTCTTC.

The chain is built from TRBV25-1 and TRBJ2-7; 8 bases line up with TRBD2. The germline gives CDR1 MGHDK, CDR2 SYGVNS. This CDR3 comprises 15 residues. V trimming: 0 bases; J trimming: 2 bases; junction bases outside the gene matches: 3. DNA of the CDR3: TGTGCCAGCAGTGAATATGAAGCGGGAGCCTACGAGCAGTACTTC. It codes for CASSEYEAGAYEQYF.

This clone has just one count. This chain connects TRBV30 to TRBJ1-6; TRBD1 matches 7 bases. This CDR3 region has 15 residues. V shed 2 bases and J 6 bases; nucleotides not matched to a gene: 7. The germline V gene encodes CDR1 GTSNPN and CDR2 SVGIG (reference sequence). CDR3 nucleotide sequence: TGTGCCTGGAGTACTGGACAGGCGGGTAATTCACCCCTCCACTTT. It codes for CAWSTGQAGNSPLHF. Full variable domain (remainder filled in from reference TRBV30 and TRBJ1-6): SQTIHQWPATLVQPVGSPLSLECTVEGTSNPNLYWYRQAAGRGLQLLFYSVGIGQISSEVPQNLSASRPQDRQFILSSKKLLLSDSGFYLCAWSTGQAGNSPLHFGNGTRLTVT.

This clone was detected only once. The junction does not match germline at one end; this may be a read error. V and J are TRBV9 and TRBJ2-1, with D perhaps TRBD2 (5 bases). This CDR3 is 16 amino acids long. Germline CDR1 and CDR2: SGDLS and YYNGEE. The CDR3 loop reads CVSSTRGRVAYNEQFF. In DNA form, the CDR3 reads TGTGTCAGCAGCACCCGCGGGCGGGTAGCCTACAATGAGCAGTTCTTC.

The sample holds a few counts of this clone. The chain links TRBV7-2 to TRBJ2-2, with 7 bases fitting TRBD1. The CDR3 is made up of 16 amino acids. V dropped 5 bases and J dropped 1; count of bases not matched to a gene: 7. Germline lookup yields CDR1 SGHTA and CDR2 FQGNSA. CDR3 in amino acids: CASSRKGTVNTGELFF. In DNA, the CDR3 is TGTGCCAGCAGCCGTAAAGGGACAGTGAACACCGGGGAGCTGTTTTTT.

The rearrangement uses TRBV6-5 and TRBJ2-3; D is possibly TRBD1 (5 bases). Germline CDR1 MNHEY, CDR2 SVGAGI. Trimming took 2 bases from V and 7 from J, leaving 10 bases between them. There are 13 residues in the CDR3. The CDR3 reads CASSYRGSHTQYF. CDR3 nucleotide sequence: TGTGCCAGCAGTTACAGGGGAAGTCATACGCAGTATTTT.

The chain links TRBV25-1 to TRBJ1-6; no clear D gene. Germline V gene data show CDR1 as MGHDK and CDR2 as SYGVNS. The V gene lost 5 bases and the J gene lost 7 bases, with 6 bases spanning the gap. This CDR3 comprises 12 residues. The CDR3 nucleotides are TGTGCCAGCAGTCTTACAAATTCACCCCTCCACTTT. It codes for CASSLTNSPLHF.

The gene calls are TRBV7-2 and TRBJ1-3; 7 nucleotides line up with TRBD1. CDR3 length: 19 residues. CDR1 is SGHTA, CDR2 FQGNSA, per germline. With V trimmed by 2 bases and J by 0 bases, 13 bases remained unmatched. CDR3 bases: TGTGCCAGCAGCTTACGAATTCTGACAGGGACGAGCTCTGGAAACACCATATATTTT. Translating it yields CASSLRILTGTSSGNTIYF.

This sequence joins TRBV14 and TRBJ2-5, with a possible D match to TRBD1 (6 bases). CDR1 is SGHDN and CDR2 is FVKESK in the germline V gene. The V gene lost 0 bases and the J gene lost 5 bases, with 13 bases spanning the gap. The CDR3 contains 15 residues. The CDR3 is CASSQDSGAEETQYF. For the CDR3, the DNA is TGTGCCAGCAGCCAAGATTCAGGGGCGGAGGAGACCCAGTACTTC.

The rearrangement links TRBV11-1 to TRBJ1-1, with D possibly TRBD1 on 6 matching bases. The CDR3 runs 14 residues. The V end lost 5 bases, the J end lost 11 bases, and 21 bases lay between the germline ends. Germline V lookup: CDR1 SGHAT, CDR2 FQDESV (reference sequence). The CDR3 region is CASSPSGSGGAAFF. In DNA, the CDR3 is TGTGCCAGCAGCCCCTCCGGATCGGGGGGCGCGGCTTTCTTT.

This chain links TRBV2 with TRBJ1-5; no reliable D call. The V gene lost 3 bases and the J gene lost 7 bases, with 7 bases spanning the gap. The CDR3 contains 12 residues. Germline V CDR1 and CDR2: SNHLY, FYNNEI. CDR3 sequence reads: CASSDLQQPQHF. CDR3 nucleotide sequence: TGTGCCAGCAGTGACTTGCAGCAGCCCCAGCATTTT.

This clone was detected only a few times. The chain joins TRBV4-1 to TRBJ1-4; D may be TRBD1 (5 bases). Germline values: CDR1 MGHRA, CDR2 YSYEKL. The CDR3 sequence is 16 residues long. Trimming removed 0 bases at V and 4 bases at J, with 12 bases between. CDR3 DNA: TGCGCCAGCAGCCAAGATAGGGCGCAGGGTAATGAAAAACTGTTTTTT. It codes for CASSQDRAQGNEKLFF.

The chain couples TRBV7-9 to TRBJ2-3; no firm D call. CDR1 is SEHNR and CDR2 is FQNEAQ in the germline V gene (reference sequence). The CDR3 contains 14 residues. Trimming took off 3 bases at V and 2 bases at J, with 9 bases between the two ends. The chain's CDR3 is CASSFVQTTDTQYF. The DNA for the CDR3 is TGTGCCAGCAGCTTCGTACAAACCACAGATACGCAGTATTTT.

The rearrangement joins TRBV27 to TRBJ2-7; 10 bases line up with TRBD2. The germline V gene encodes CDR1 MNHEY and CDR2 SMNVEV (reference sequence). V shed 2 bases, J shed 5 bases, and the junction held 3 bases outside the gene matches. The CDR3 totals 14 residues. The CDR3 nucleotides are TGTGCCAGCAGTTTACGGCTAGCGGGGGACGAGCAGTACTTC. It yields the protein CASSLRLAGDEQYF.

This chain connects TRBV11-2 to TRBJ1-4; D may be TRBD1 (6 bases). V lost 1 base, J lost 5 bases, and 14 bases lay in between. CDR3 length: 16 residues. Germline CDR1 SGHAT, CDR2 FQNNGV. CDR3 in DNA: TGTGCCAGCAGCTTAGCCGGTCGGGGACAAAATGAAAAACTGTTTTTT. This sequence encodes CASSLAGRGQNEKLFF.